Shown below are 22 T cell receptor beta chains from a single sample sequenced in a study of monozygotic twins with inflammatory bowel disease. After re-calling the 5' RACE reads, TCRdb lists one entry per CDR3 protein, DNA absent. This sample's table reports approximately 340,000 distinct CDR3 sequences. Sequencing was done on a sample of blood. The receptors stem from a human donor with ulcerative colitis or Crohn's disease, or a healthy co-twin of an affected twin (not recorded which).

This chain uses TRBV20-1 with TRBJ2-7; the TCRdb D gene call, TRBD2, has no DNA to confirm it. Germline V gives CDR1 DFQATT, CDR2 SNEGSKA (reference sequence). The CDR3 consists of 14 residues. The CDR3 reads CSASELAGPNEQYF.

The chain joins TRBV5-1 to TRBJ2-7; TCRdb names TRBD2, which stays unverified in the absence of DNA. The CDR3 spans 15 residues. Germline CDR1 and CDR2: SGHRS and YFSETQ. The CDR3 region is CASSLGLAGVYEQYF.

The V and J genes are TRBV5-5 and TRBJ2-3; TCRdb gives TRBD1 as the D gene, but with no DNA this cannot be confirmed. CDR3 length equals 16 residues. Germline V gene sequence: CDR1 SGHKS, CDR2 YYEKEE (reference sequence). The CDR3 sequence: CASSPTYGRGPDTQYF.

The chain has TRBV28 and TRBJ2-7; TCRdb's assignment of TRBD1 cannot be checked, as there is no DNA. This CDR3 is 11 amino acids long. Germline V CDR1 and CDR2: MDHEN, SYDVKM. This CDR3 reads CASETAGEQYF.

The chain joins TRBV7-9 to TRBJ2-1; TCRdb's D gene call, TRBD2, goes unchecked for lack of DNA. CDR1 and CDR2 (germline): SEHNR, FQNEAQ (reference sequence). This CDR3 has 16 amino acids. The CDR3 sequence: CASSLVGASGDNEQFF.

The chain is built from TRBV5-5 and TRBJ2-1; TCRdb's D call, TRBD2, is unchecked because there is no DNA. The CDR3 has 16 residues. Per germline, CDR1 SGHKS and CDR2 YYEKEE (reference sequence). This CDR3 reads CASSLSGRSSYNEQFF.

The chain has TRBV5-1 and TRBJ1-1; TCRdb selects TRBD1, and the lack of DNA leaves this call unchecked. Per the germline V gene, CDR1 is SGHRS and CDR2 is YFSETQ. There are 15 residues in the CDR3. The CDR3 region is CASSSLGPENTEAFF.

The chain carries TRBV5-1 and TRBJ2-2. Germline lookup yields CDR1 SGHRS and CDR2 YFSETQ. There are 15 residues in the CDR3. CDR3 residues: CASRLGSTLTGELFF.

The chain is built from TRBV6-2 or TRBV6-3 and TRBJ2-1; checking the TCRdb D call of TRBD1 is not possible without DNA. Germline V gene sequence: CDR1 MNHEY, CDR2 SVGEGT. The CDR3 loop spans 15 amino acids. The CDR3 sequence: CASSLTGTAYNEQFF.

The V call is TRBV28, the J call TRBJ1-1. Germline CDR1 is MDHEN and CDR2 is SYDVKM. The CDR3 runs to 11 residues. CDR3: CASSSFSEAFF.

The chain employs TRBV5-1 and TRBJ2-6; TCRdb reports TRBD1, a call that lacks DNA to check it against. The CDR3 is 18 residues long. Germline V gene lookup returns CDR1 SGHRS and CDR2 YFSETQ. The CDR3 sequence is CASSLLGQGMFGANVLTF.

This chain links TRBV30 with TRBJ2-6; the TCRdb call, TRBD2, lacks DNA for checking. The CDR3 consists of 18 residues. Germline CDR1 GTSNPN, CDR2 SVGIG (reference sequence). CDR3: CAWSGGGTVPSGANVLTF. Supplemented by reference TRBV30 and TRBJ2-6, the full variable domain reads SQTIHQWPATLVQPVGSPLSLECTVEGTSNPNLYWYRQAAGRGLQLLFYSVGIGQISSEVPQNLSASRPQDRQFILSSKKLLLSDSGFYLCAWSGGGTVPSGANVLTFGAGSRLTVL.

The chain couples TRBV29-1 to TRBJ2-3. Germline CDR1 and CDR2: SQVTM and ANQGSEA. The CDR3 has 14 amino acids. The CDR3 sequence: CSVEKVSSTDTQYF.

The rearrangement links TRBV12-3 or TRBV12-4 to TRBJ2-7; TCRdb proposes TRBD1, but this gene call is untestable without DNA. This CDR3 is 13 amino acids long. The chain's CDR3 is CASSSRTGLEQYF.

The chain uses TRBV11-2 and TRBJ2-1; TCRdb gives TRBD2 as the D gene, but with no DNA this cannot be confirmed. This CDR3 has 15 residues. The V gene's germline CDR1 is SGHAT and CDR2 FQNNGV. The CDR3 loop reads CASSLEAGAGNEQFF.

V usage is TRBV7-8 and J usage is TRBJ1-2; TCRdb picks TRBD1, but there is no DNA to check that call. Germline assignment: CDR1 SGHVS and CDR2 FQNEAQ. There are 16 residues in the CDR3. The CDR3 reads CASSLAGRTTNYGYTF.

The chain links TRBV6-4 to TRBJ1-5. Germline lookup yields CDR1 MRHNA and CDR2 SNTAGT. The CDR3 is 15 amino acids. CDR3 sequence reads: CASSDPTVSNQPQHF.

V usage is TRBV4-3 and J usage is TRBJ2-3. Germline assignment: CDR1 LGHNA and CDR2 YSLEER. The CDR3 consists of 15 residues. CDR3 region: CASSQDGISTDTQYF.

CDR3 in amino acids: CASSASGQIEQFF. The chain couples TRBV7-9 to TRBJ2-1; TCRdb's D gene call, TRBD1, goes unchecked for lack of DNA. CDR3 length: 13 residues. Germline CDR1 reads SEHNR; CDR2 reads FQNEAQ (reference sequence).

CDR3 region: CASSLGVADTQYF. This chain uses TRBV5-1 with TRBJ2-3. CDR3 size: 13 residues. Germline V gene sequence: CDR1 SGHRS, CDR2 YFSETQ.

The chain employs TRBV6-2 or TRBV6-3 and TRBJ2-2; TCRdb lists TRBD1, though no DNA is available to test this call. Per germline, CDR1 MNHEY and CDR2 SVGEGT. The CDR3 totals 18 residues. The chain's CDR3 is CASSYPPLKLSNTGELFF.

This CDR3 is CSAKDSLDSPFTEAFF. The rearrangement joins TRBV20-1 to TRBJ1-1; the TCRdb D gene call, TRBD1, has no DNA to confirm it. The CDR3 is 16 residues long. Germline CDR1 and CDR2: DFQATT and SNEGSKA (reference sequence).